These 14 T cell receptor beta chains were all obtained from the same sample, sequenced in a study of blood T cell repertoires in COVID-19. Repertoires were generated with immunoSEQ multiplex PCR, while TCRdb's copy carries only in-frame clones and drops some. The repertoire holds 55,000 to 65,000 clones, about 87% seen once, with 6.9% in the top ten. The sequencing input was peripheral blood. All receptors come from a man aged 60-69 years with active or convalescent COVID-19.

The V call is TRBV6-5, the J call TRBJ1-1; D possibly corresponds to TRBD1 (6 bases). In germline, CDR1 is MNHEY, CDR2 SVGAGI. V was shortened by 11 bases and J by 1 base, with 8 bases between the two germline ends. CDR3 length equals 11 residues. The CDR3 is CAVQGNTEAFF. Written as DNA, the CDR3 is TGTGCCGTACAGGGGAACACTGAAGCTTTCTTT.

The V gene is TRBV6-5, the J gene TRBJ2-2; 9 nucleotides align to TRBD1. This CDR3 has 15 amino acids. Germline V gene data show CDR1 as MNHEY and CDR2 as SVGAGI. The J segment lost 1 base and the V segment lost 6 bases, leaving 3 bases of the junction unmatched. CDR3 region: CASSWTGVNTGELFF. CDR3 nucleotide sequence: TGTGCCAGCAGCTGGACAGGGGTGAACACCGGGGAGCTGTTTTTT.

The rearrangement uses TRBV24-1 and TRBJ1-2, with 10 bases matching TRBD1. The length of the CDR3 is 15 residues. V was pared by 6 bases and J by 8 bases, with 11 bases of the junction left unmatched. Looked up from germline, CDR1 is KGHDR and CDR2 is SFDVKD. The CDR3 region has the DNA TGTGCCACCAGTTACGGGCGGGACAGGGGTGGGGGCTACACCTTC. Translated, it gives CATSYGRDRGGGYTF.

V is TRBV4-3 and J is TRBJ2-3; 9 positions agree with TRBD2. The V gene end was trimmed by 3 bases and the J gene end by 0 bases; junction bases not matched to a gene: 16. Germline-derived CDR1 and CDR2 are LGHNA and YSLEER. The CDR3 runs to 20 residues. As DNA, the CDR3 is TGCGCCAGCAGCCAGGATAGCGGGGGCATCTATTCTGGTAGCACAGATACGCAGTATTTT. It specifies CASSQDSGGIYSGSTDTQYF.

The chain carries TRBV7-9 and TRBJ1-1; TRBD1 matches 9 bases. The CDR3 has 16 residues. J gave up 1 base and V 5 bases, and 8 bases lay outside the gene matches. CDR1 SEHNR and CDR2 FQNEAQ come from the germline V gene (reference sequence). CDR3: CASSVDPGQGNTEAFF. The CDR3 region has the DNA TGTGCCAGCAGCGTGGACCCGGGACAGGGGAACACTGAAGCTTTCTTT.

This clone appeared a few times. CDR3 loop: CATRGGAEQYF. As DNA, the CDR3 is TGTGCCACGAGGGGGGGCGCCGAGCAGTACTTC. V is TRBV3-1 (or the pseudogene TRBV3-2) and J is TRBJ2-7; D may be TRBD2 (7 bases). CDR3 length equals 11 residues. Trimming left V 10 bases short and J 6 bases short, with 13 bases between. The germline V gene encodes CDR1 LGHDT and CDR2 YNNKEL (reference sequence).

This clone was counted once. The chain links TRBV4-1 to TRBJ1-4, with 7 bases lining up with TRBD1. Germline V CDR1 and CDR2: MGHRA, YSYEKL. The CDR3 is 16 residues long. The V and J ends lost 2 bases and 6 bases, in that order; junction bases with no gene match: 9. The CDR3 DNA reads as TGCGCCAGCAGCCAACCCTCGAGGGGGCGGGATGAAAAACTGTTTTTT. It specifies CASSQPSRGRDEKLFF.

The chain recombines TRBV6-4 with TRBJ1-2; D not certain. Germline V CDR1 and CDR2: MRHNA, SNTAGT. The V and J ends lost 0 bases and 3 bases respectively, with 11 bases between them. The CDR3 contains 15 residues. Here the CDR3 DNA reads TGTGCCAGCAGTGACTCCGAAGCCTCCTACTATGGCTACACCTTC. This codes for CASSDSEASYYGYTF.

This clone was found once. V is TRBV19 and J is TRBJ2-4, with D hard to call. The CDR3 runs to 16 residues. V gave up 5 bases and J gave up 3 bases, with 17 bases separating them. CDR1 LNHDA and CDR2 SQIVND come from the germline V gene (reference sequence). CDR3 residues: CASSESQRVDKNIQYF. The CDR3 DNA reads TGTGCCAGTAGTGAATCCCAGCGTGTTGACAAAAACATTCAGTACTTC. The full variable domain, rest sourced from reference TRBV19 and TRBJ2-4, is DGGITQSPKYLFRKEGQNVTLSCEQNLNHDAMYWYRQDPGQGLRLIYYSQIVNDFQKGDIAEGYSVSREKKESFPLTVTSAQKNPTAFYLCASSESQRVDKNIQYFGAGTRLSVL.

The chain is built from TRBV7-2 and TRBJ2-2; D perhaps matches TRBD2 (6 bases). CDR1 and CDR2 from the germline V gene are SGHTA and FQGNSA. This CDR3 region has 16 residues. The germline V and J ends were trimmed by 0 bases and 0 bases, with 8 bases remaining between them. The CDR3 reads CASSLAGTANTGELFF. CDR3 coding DNA: TGTGCCAGCAGCTTAGCAGGGACTGCGAACACCGGGGAGCTGTTTTTT.

The V and J genes are TRBV4-2 and TRBJ2-5, with 12 bases matching TRBD2. Germline CDR1 LGHNA, CDR2 YNFKEQ. V was pared by 0 bases and J by 6 bases, with 2 bases of the junction left unmatched. The CDR3 spans 15 residues. CDR3 in amino acids: CASSQETSGGKTQYF. The CDR3 DNA follows: TGTGCCAGCAGCCAAGAGACTAGCGGGGGAAAGACCCAGTACTTC.

The chain has TRBV29-1 and TRBJ1-1, with D possibly matching TRBD1 (5 bases). The CDR3 spans 15 residues. Germline V gene lookup returns CDR1 SQVTM and CDR2 ANQGSEA. The ends were cut back, 5 bases at V and 4 bases at J, with 20 bases in the middle. The chain's CDR3 is CSVSLSGVGPTEAFF. Here the CDR3 DNA reads TGCAGCGTTTCTCTTTCGGGGGTCGGGCCCACTGAAGCTTTCTTT.

V usage is TRBV15 and J usage is TRBJ1-2, with TRBD1 matching 8 bases. Per the germline V gene, CDR1 is LNHNV and CDR2 is YYDKDF (reference sequence). CDR3 length: 13 residues. The V gene end was trimmed by 6 bases and the J gene end by 2 bases; junction bases not matched to a gene: 2. This CDR3 reads CATRQGANYGYTF. CDR3 coding DNA: TGTGCCACCAGGCAGGGGGCAAACTATGGCTACACCTTC.

The chain has TRBV6-5 and TRBJ2-7; TRBD1 matches at 9 bases. This CDR3 region has 14 residues. The germline V gene encodes CDR1 MNHEY and CDR2 SVGAGI. With 6 bases clipped from V and 4 bases from J, the junction kept 7 bases outside the gene matches. The CDR3 DNA reads TGTGCCAGCAGCGCACAGGGGGCTAAATACGAGCAGTACTTC. Protein sequence: CASSAQGAKYEQYF.